Shown below are 21 T cell receptor beta chains from a single sample sequenced in a study of T cell changes during pregnancy in multiple sclerosis. The protocol was immunoSEQ multiplex PCR, while the TCRdb copy is restricted to in-frame clones and leaves out a portion. The table lists 50,000 to 65,000 clones, approximately 91% of them singletons. This specimen was peripheral blood, taken in the second trimester of pregnancy. The receptors were gathered from a female donor with multiple sclerosis, enrolled in a pregnancy study.

This clone came up once. The chain employs TRBV5-1 and TRBJ1-3; D perhaps matches TRBD1 (6 bases). The CDR3 consists of 16 residues. Germline loops: CDR1 SGHRS, CDR2 YFSETQ. Trimming pared 0 bases from V and 4 bases from J, leaving 14 bases between. The CDR3 loop is CASSLAAGARGNTIYF. The CDR3 DNA is TGCGCCAGCAGCTTGGCCGCAGGGGCGCGGGGAAACACCATATATTTT.

V and J are TRBV6-1 and TRBJ1-1; D gene uncertain. The CDR3 runs 12 residues. Germline V gene data show CDR1 as MNHNS and CDR2 as SASEGT. V lost 5 bases to trimming and J lost 6 bases, with 10 bases between them. CDR3 loop: CASSRSIAEAFF. The CDR3, as DNA: TGTGCCAGCAGTCGTAGTATCGCTGAAGCTTTCTTT.

V gene TRBV6-1 combines with J gene TRBJ1-1; weak D call: TRBD1 (6 bases). V was pared by 5 bases and J by 4 bases, with 14 bases between. This CDR3 has 14 residues. The germline V gene has CDR1 MNHNS and CDR2 SASEGT. The DNA of the CDR3 is TGTGCCAGCAGTTTATCTTTCAGGGGCACTGAAGCTTTCTTT. This gives the protein CASSLSFRGTEAFF.

V usage is TRBV28 and J usage is TRBJ2-5; 8 bases fit TRBD1. Germline V gene sequence: CDR1 MDHEN, CDR2 SYDVKM. This CDR3 has 13 residues. V shed 4 bases, J shed 4 bases, and the junction held 2 bases outside the gene matches. Here the CDR3 reads CASSSTGAETQYF. DNA of the CDR3: TGTGCCAGCAGTTCGACAGGGGCAGAGACCCAGTACTTC. Full variable domain (missing parts from reference TRBV28 and TRBJ2-5): DVKVTQSSRYLVKRTGEKVFLECVQDMDHENMFWYRQDPGLGLRLIYFSYDVKMKEKGDIPEGYSVSREKKERFSLILESASTNQTSMYLCASSSTGAETQYFGPGTRLLVL.

CDR3 sequence reads: CASSRGLVNNEQFF. The CDR3 bases are TGTGCCAGCTCAAGGGGACTAGTGAACAATGAGCAGTTCTTC. V usage is TRBV18 and J usage is TRBJ2-1; 8 bases are shared with TRBD2. This CDR3 has 14 amino acids. Germline loops: CDR1 KGHSH, CDR2 LQKENI. Unmatched junction bases numbered 5, after V lost 5 bases and J lost 5 bases.

The chain uses TRBV6-5 and TRBJ1-4; D is uncertain. V lost 6 bases to trimming and J lost 0 bases, with 11 bases between them. The germline CDR1 and CDR2 sequences are MNHEY and SVGAGI. The CDR3 is made up of 15 amino acids. As DNA, the CDR3 is TGTGCCAGCAGCCCCGACTTCGCAACTAATGAAAAACTGTTTTTT. As protein: CASSPDFATNEKLFF.

The gene calls are TRBV13 and TRBJ2-3, with a weak D call TRBD2 (6 bases). The CDR3 is 15 amino acids. Deletions cut 6 bases from V and 7 bases from J, with 20 bases between. CDR1 PRHDT and CDR2 FYEKMQ come from the germline V gene (reference sequence). The CDR3 DNA reads as TGTGCCAGCAGTTCCGCCGACTATGGGGGGTATACGCAGTATTTT. Translated: CASSSADYGGYTQYF.

The chain couples TRBV21-1 to TRBJ1-2; the tabulated D call, TRBD1, remains unverified against the DNA. TRBV21-1 represents a pseudogene. The CDR3 covers 15 residues. CDR3 nucleotides: TGTGCCAGCACCAAAGAGACAGGGGGTAACTATGGCTACACCTTC. It specifies CASTKETGGNYGYTF.

This chain connects TRBV19 to TRBJ1-2, with 12 bases fitting TRBD1. J was trimmed by 7 bases and V by 8 bases; bases with no gene match: 8. Germline-derived CDR1 and CDR2 are LNHDA and SQIVND (reference sequence). CDR3 length: 14 amino acids. CDR3 DNA: TGTGCCAGTGCTTGGGACAGGGGGCTAAGTGGCTACACCTTC. This translates into CASAWDRGLSGYTF. The full variable domain, with the rest looked up from reference TRBV19 and TRBJ1-2, is DGGITQSPKYLFRKEGQNVTLSCEQNLNHDAMYWYRQDPGQGLRLIYYSQIVNDFQKGDIAEGYSVSREKKESFPLTVTSAQKNPTAFYLCASAWDRGLSGYTFGSGTRLTVV.

The chain couples TRBV18 to TRBJ2-1; TRBD1 matches 7 bases. Germline trimming cut 3 bases from V and 3 bases from J; bases unmatched to any gene: 5. Looked up from germline, CDR1 is KGHSH and CDR2 is LQKENI. This CDR3 contains 15 residues. As DNA, the CDR3 is TGTGCCAGCTCACCGATGGGACAGAACTACAATGAGCAGTTCTTC. Protein sequence: CASSPMGQNYNEQFF.

The chain couples TRBV5-1 to TRBJ2-5; 12 nucleotides agree with TRBD2. The V gene end was trimmed by 6 bases and the J gene end by 5 bases; junction bases not matched to a gene: 8. The CDR3 loop spans 15 amino acids. Germline-derived CDR1 and CDR2 are SGHRS and YFSETQ. CDR3 bases: TGCGCCAGCATAGAACCTAGCGGGGGGGCGGAGACCCAGTACTTC. This translates into CASIEPSGGAETQYF. The full variable domain, its missing parts supplied by reference TRBV5-1 and TRBJ2-5, is KAGVTQTPRYLIKTRGQQVTLSCSPISGHRSVSWYQQTPGQGLQFLFEYFSETQRNKGNFPGRFSGRQFSNSRSEMNVSTLELGDSALYLCASIEPSGGAETQYFGPGTRLLVL.

The chain uses TRBV7-2 and TRBJ2-2; possibly TRBD2 for D (5 bases). The CDR3 has 14 residues. The V gene's germline CDR1 is SGHTA and CDR2 FQGNSA. Trimming took 5 bases from V and 7 from J, leaving 14 bases between them. In nucleotides, the CDR3 is TGTGCCAGCAGCCGCACGTTAGCGAGCGGGGAGCTGTTTTTT. It specifies CASSRTLASGELFF.

V is TRBV6-5 and J is TRBJ2-1; maybe TRBD1 (6 bases). Germline V gene data show CDR1 as MNHEY and CDR2 as SVGAGI. The ends were cut back, 5 bases at V and 1 base at J, with 12 bases in the middle. CDR3 size: 15 residues. The CDR3 sequence: CASSRAGDSYNEQFF. CDR3 nucleotide sequence: TGTGCCAGCAGTAGGGCAGGGGATTCCTACAATGAGCAGTTCTTC.

The rearrangement uses TRBV28 and TRBJ1-2, with 8 bases aligning to TRBD1. Germline CDR1 and CDR2: MDHEN and SYDVKM. This CDR3 comprises 13 residues. V dropped 5 bases and J dropped 5; count of bases not matched to a gene: 4. CDR3 in DNA: TGTGCCAGCAGTACGACAGGGGCTTATGGCTACACCTTC. Protein sequence: CASSTTGAYGYTF.

The chain recombines TRBV5-1 with TRBJ2-7, with D tentatively TRBD2 (5 bases). This CDR3 has 12 residues. Germline assignment: CDR1 SGHRS and CDR2 YFSETQ. V lost 2 bases and J 4 bases, leaving 7 bases between the germline ends. The CDR3 sequence: CASSFAGYEQYF. Here the CDR3 DNA reads TGCGCCAGCAGCTTCGCGGGTTACGAGCAGTACTTC. The full variable domain, in which reference TRBV5-1 and TRBJ2-7 provide the parts outside the CDR3, is KAGVTQTPRYLIKTRGQQVTLSCSPISGHRSVSWYQQTPGQGLQFLFEYFSETQRNKGNFPGRFSGRQFSNSRSEMNVSTLELGDSALYLCASSFAGYEQYFGPGTRLTVT.

The sample holds one count of this clone. V usage is TRBV6-6 and J usage is TRBJ2-2; 8 nucleotides line up with TRBD2. Trimming took 0 bases from V and 5 from J; bases not matched to a gene: 2. The CDR3 totals 15 residues. The V gene's germline CDR1 is MNHNY and CDR2 SVGAGI (reference sequence). The CDR3: CASSYSGGETGELFF. The CDR3, as DNA: TGTGCCAGCAGTTACTCCGGGGGGGAGACCGGGGAGCTGTTTTTT.

The table lists this clone with a few counts. The rearrangement uses TRBV5-1 and TRBJ1-1; 9 nucleotides align to TRBD1. CDR1 SGHRS and CDR2 YFSETQ come from the germline V gene. This CDR3 comprises 15 residues. The junction had 5 bases not matched to a gene; V was cut back by 0 bases and J by 5 bases. CDR3 protein: CASSLEGTGSTEAFF. The CDR3, as DNA: TGCGCCAGCAGCTTGGAAGGGACAGGGAGTACTGAAGCTTTCTTT.

This chain's CDR3 is CASSSRAYSSGNTIYF. CDR3 DNA: TGTGCCAGCAGTTCCCGCGCGTATAGCTCTGGAAACACCATATATTTT. The chain carries TRBV6-5 and TRBJ1-3, with no clear D. Germline lookup yields CDR1 MNHEY and CDR2 SVGAGI. This CDR3 is built from 16 residues. Trimming removed 4 bases at V and 0 bases at J, with 13 bases between.

This chain joins TRBV5-1 and TRBJ2-7; the D gene is possibly TRBD2 (6 bases). Germline CDR1 SGHRS, CDR2 YFSETQ. Trimming cost V 4 bases and J 2 bases, with 13 bases left between them. The CDR3 extends over 14 amino acids. The CDR3: CASSPRRGAYEQYF. CDR3 sequence (DNA): TGCGCCAGCAGCCCCCGGAGGGGCGCCTACGAGCAGTACTTC.

V is TRBV7-2 and J is TRBJ1-5; a possible D gene is TRBD1 (6 bases). There are 15 residues in the CDR3. V was clipped by 3 bases and J by 2 bases, with 11 bases between them. Germline CDR1 is SGHTA and CDR2 is FQGNSA. The CDR3 protein is CASSFARTGNQPQHF. CDR3 bases: TGTGCCAGCAGCTTCGCCCGGACAGGCAATCAGCCCCAGCATTTT.

The gene calls are TRBV7-8 and TRBJ1-1, with unresolved D. Trimming cost V 1 base and J 11 bases, with 14 bases left between them. Germline CDR1 is SGHVS and CDR2 is FQNEAQ. This CDR3 region has 13 residues. The CDR3 nucleotides read TGTGCCAGCAGCTTAGTTAGCTCCGGGAACGCTTTCTTT. Its translation is CASSLVSSGNAFF.